The source of this T cell receptor beta chain is a study of CD8 T cells in Susac syndrome. On the study more broadly: When their blood was taken, the Susac syndrome patients had either not yet had any therapy, were taking corticosteroids, or were taking intravenous immunoglobulin alone.

Germline V gene sequence: CDR1 GTSNPN, CDR2 SVGIG (reference sequence). The CDR3 sequence is 15 residues long. Trimming at V came to 8 bases and at J to 5 bases, leaving 14 bases not matched to a gene. After extraction with the RNeasy kit, roughly 0.5 to 1 ug of the RNA was reverse transcribed using random hexamers. Multiplex immunoSEQ PCR targeted 54 Vbeta and 13 Jbeta TCR beta segments. TCRdb re-analysed the immunoSEQ multiplex PCR reads in MiXCR, keeping a single row per CDR3 protein. The table has approximately 190,000 distinct CDR3 sequences, around 95% seen once. Sequencing was done on a sample of CD4+ T cells from PBMCs. The chain recombines TRBV30 with TRBJ2-5; TRBD1 aligns across 10 bases. The TCR sequence derives from a human donor with Susac syndrome. CDR3 in amino acids: CAPPIRTGGMETQYF. The CDR3 DNA follows: TGTGCCCCCCCAATCAGGACAGGGGGTATGGAGACCCAGTACTTC.